These T cell receptor beta chains were read from a single sample in a study of blood T cell repertoires in COVID-19. TCRdb's table, derived via immunoSEQ multiplex PCR, lists solely in-frame clones and lacks some. The table has a few hundred thousand clones, around 87% seen once. Material for sequencing was peripheral blood. These TCRs come from a woman in her thirties or forties with COVID-19, enrolled during active disease. Each CDR3 is given with its conserved first and last residue. A D gene is named only where the DNA matches it firmly. Clone size is not always given. Where it is, it says once, few, many or a class for expanded clones.

V gene	clone size	D gene	J gene	CDR3 protein	CDR3 DNA
TRBV18	.	TRBD1	TRBJ1-3	CASSQTGTGNTIYF	TGTGCCAGCTCACAGACAGGGACTGGAAACACCATATATTTT
TRBV6-5	.	.	TRBJ1-6	CATGEAGVPPLHF	TGTGCCACAGGCGAGGCAGGGGTGCCACCCCTCCACTTT
TRBV18	.	.	TRBJ1-4	CASSPGAANEKLFF	TGTGCCAGCTCACCGGGGGCGGCTAATGAAAAACTGTTTTTT
TRBV30	.	.	TRBJ1-6	CAWSVPQGASPLHF	TGTGCCTGGAGTGTCCCACAGGGAGCGTCACCCCTCCACTTT
TRBV10-1	.	TRBD2	TRBJ2-7	CASSEKPGLAEPKSYEQYF	TGCGCCAGCAGTGAGAAGCCGGGACTAGCGGAGCCTAAGTCCTACGAGCAGTACTTC
TRBV6-5	.	TRBD1	TRBJ2-7	CATDRAYEQYF	TGTGCCACGGACAGGGCCTACGAGCAGTACTTC
TRBV5-1	.	.	TRBJ1-4	CASSPPGRATNEKLFF	TGCGCCAGCAGCCCACCGGGGAGGGCAACTAATGAAAAACTGTTTTTT
TRBV14	.	.	TRBJ2-2	CASSPPRGLGELFF	TGTGCCAGCAGCCCCCCCAGGGGTCTCGGGGAGCTGTTTTTT
TRBV7-7	.	.	TRBJ2-1	CASSPGEASYNEQFF	TGTGCTAGCAGCCCAGGGGAAGCGTCCTACAATGAGCAGTTCTTC
TRBV2	.	TRBD1	TRBJ1-4	CASTRGGQVNEKLFF	TGTGCCAGCACCCGGGGAGGACAGGTTAATGAAAAACTGTTTTTT
TRBV27	.	.	TRBJ1-2	CASSLSAGYGYTF	TGTGCCAGCAGTTTATCGGCGGGCTATGGCTACACCTTC
TRBV28	.	.	TRBJ1-1	CASGGGRAFF	TGTGCCAGCGGCGGGGGCCGAGCTTTCTTT
TRBV7-3	.	.	TRBJ2-2	CASSLRGTGELFF	TGTGCCAGCAGCCTCCGGGGGACCGGGGAGCTGTTTTTT
TRBV7-9	.	TRBD1	TRBJ2-4	CASSPGQERDIQYF	TGTGCCAGCAGCCCTGGACAGGAAAGAGACATTCAGTACTTC
TRBV27	.	TRBD2	TRBJ2-3	CASSYSGALRDTQYF	TGTGCCAGCAGTTATAGCGGGGCGCTGCGGGATACGCAGTATTTT
TRBV24-1	.	TRBD2	TRBJ2-2	CATSDPMSGLAPTGELFF	TGTGCCACCAGTGACCCAATGAGCGGACTAGCGCCGACCGGGGAGCTGTTTTTT
TRBV7-2	.	.	TRBJ2-7	CASTPPQGLRSYEQYF	TGTGCCAGCACGCCACCTCAGGGACTTCGCTCATACGAGCAGTACTTC
TRBV7-2	.	TRBD1	TRBJ2-7	CASSSFPRDSRRGSPQYF	TGTGCCAGCAGCTCTTTTCCCCGGGACAGCCGAAGAGGGAGCCCGCAGTACTTC
TRBV7-6	.	TRBD1	TRBJ1-5	CASSLGDRVRQPQHF	TGTGCCAGCAGCTTAGGAGACAGGGTTAGACAGCCCCAGCATTTT
TRBV6-4	.	.	TRBJ2-2	CASSAGDTGELFF	TGTGCCAGCAGTGCGGGAGACACCGGGGAGCTGTTTTTT
TRBV2	.	.	TRBJ1-1	CVSSVQGNTEAFF	TGTGTCAGCAGTGTACAGGGGAACACTGAAGCTTTCTTT
TRBV19	.	TRBD1	TRBJ1-1	CASRRQGTEAFF	TGTGCCAGTAGGCGACAGGGAACTGAAGCTTTCTTT
TRBV7-2	.	TRBD1	TRBJ1-4	CASSLGTGGYEKLFF	TGTGCCAGCAGCTTAGGAACAGGGGGGTATGAAAAACTGTTTTTT
TRBV27	once	TRBD1	TRBJ1-1	CASSYSGTGGKRNTEAFF	TGTGCCAGCAGCTACTCCGGGACAGGGGGCAAGAGGAACACTGAAGCTTTCTTT
TRBV28	.	TRBD2	TRBJ2-7	CASSAPTSGVYEQYF	TGTGCCAGCAGTGCCCCGACTAGCGGTGTCTACGAGCAGTACTTC
TRBV7-3	.	TRBD1	TRBJ1-3	CASSLQPGQGNTIYF	TGTGCCAGCAGCCTCCAACCGGGACAGGGAAACACCATATATTTT
TRBV12-3/TRBV12-4	.	.	TRBJ1-6	CASSLGQGPLHF	TGTGCCAGCAGTTTGGGGCAGGGACCCCTCCACTTT
TRBV12-3/TRBV12-4	few	.	TRBJ1-1	CASRTAGYAEAFF	TGTGCCAGCAGGACTGCAGGGTACGCTGAAGCTTTCTTT
TRBV10-3	once	TRBD2	TRBJ2-6	CAIRNPGGAGANVLTF	TGTGCCATCAGAAACCCGGGAGGGGCTGGGGCCAACGTCCTGACTTTC
TRBV5-1	.	TRBD2	TRBJ2-3	CASSVGGGAPTSTDTQYF	TGCGCCAGCAGTGTCGGCGGGGGGGCCCCCACTAGCACAGATACGCAGTATTTT
TRBV5-4	once	TRBD1	TRBJ2-2	CASSPGQGFGTGELFF	TGTGCCAGCAGCCCGGGACAGGGTTTTGGTACCGGGGAGCTGTTTTTT
TRBV28	.	TRBD1	TRBJ1-2	CASSQHGTGLDGYTF	TGTGCCAGCAGCCAACATGGGACAGGCCTAGATGGCTACACCTTC
TRBV6-5	.	TRBD1	TRBJ2-1	CASSHDVRQGKFF	TGTGCCAGCAGCCACGACGTTCGACAGGGAAAGTTCTTC
TRBV7-8	.	.	TRBJ2-1	CASSLDFGPVSYNEQFF	TGTGCCAGCAGCTTAGATTTTGGCCCCGTCTCCTACAATGAGCAGTTCTTC
TRBV18	.	TRBD1	TRBJ1-1	CASSPFPAGGLNTEAFF	TGTGCCAGCTCACCTTTCCCGGCAGGGGGCCTGAACACTGAAGCTTTCTTT